Listed below are T cell receptor beta chains from one sample, sequenced in a study of blood T cell repertoires in COVID-19. The table came from immunoSEQ multiplex PCR; TCRdb's copy has only in-frame clones and leaves some out. The data show approximately 36,000 clones, around 87% seen once. Sequenced input: peripheral blood. Source of these receptors: a man aged 55 to 70 with acute or convalescent COVID-19. Both conserved end residues are part of each CDR3. The order of the fields is clone size, V gene, J gene, D gene, CDR3 protein, CDR3 DNA. The D gene is left open where the match is weak. Size is stated for part of the rows, as once, few or many counts, or as a class when the clone is expanded.

size: .; V: TRBV4-2; J: TRBJ2-1; D: TRBD2; CDR3: CASSQEWSSGTGWDEQFF; DNA: TGTGCCAGCAGCCAAGAATGGTCTAGCGGGACTGGGTGGGATGAGCAGTTCTTC
size: .; V: TRBV7-9; J: TRBJ2-1; D: TRBD1; CDR3: CASSYRDRDNEQFF; DNA: TGTGCCAGCAGCTACCGGGACAGGGACAATGAGCAGTTCTTC
size: .; V: TRBV19; J: TRBJ1-4; D: .; CDR3: CASSRQITTNEKLFF; DNA: TGTGCCAGTAGTAGGCAGATTACAACTAATGAAAAACTGTTTTTT
size: .; V: TRBV25-1; J: TRBJ1-1; D: .; CDR3: CASSLYTEAFF; DNA: TGTGCCAGCAGTCTTTACACTGAAGCTTTCTTT
size: .; V: TRBV7-9; J: TRBJ2-2; D: .; CDR3: CASRQRGSTGELFF; DNA: TGTGCCAGCCGGCAGCGAGGATCGACCGGGGAGCTGTTTTTT
size: .; V: TRBV9; J: TRBJ1-2; D: .; CDR3: CASSREAGEYGYTF; DNA: TGTGCCAGCAGCCGCGAGGCAGGGGAGTACGGCTACACCTTC
size: .; V: TRBV29-1; J: TRBJ2-2; D: TRBD2; CDR3: CSVGGGSNTGELFF; DNA: TGCAGCGTTGGTGGCGGGAGCAACACCGGGGAGCTGTTTTTT
size: .; V: TRBV6-6; J: TRBJ1-4; D: .; CDR3: CASTPTRRAEKLFF; DNA: TGTGCCAGCACCCCGACCAGGCGGGCTGAAAAACTGTTTTTT
size: .; V: TRBV5-6; J: TRBJ2-7; D: .; CDR3: CASSFSTYEQYF; DNA: TGTGCCAGCAGCTTTAGCACCTACGAGCAGTACTTC
size: .; V: TRBV19; J: TRBJ2-3; D: TRBD1; CDR3: CASGTVGADTQYF; DNA: TGTGCCAGCGGGACAGTCGGCGCAGATACGCAGTATTTT
size: .; V: TRBV12-3/TRBV12-4; J: TRBJ2-5; D: .; CDR3: CASSLYQETQYF; DNA: TGTGCCAGCAGTTTATATCAAGAGACCCAGTACTTC
size: once; V: TRBV6-5; J: TRBJ2-3; D: .; CDR3: CASRQQNTDTQYF; DNA: TGTGCCAGCAGACAACAAAACACAGATACGCAGTATTTT
size: .; V: TRBV28; J: TRBJ1-1; D: TRBD1; CDR3: CASTLGGQAGEAFF; DNA: TGTGCCAGCACCCTAGGGGGACAGGCGGGTGAAGCTTTCTTT
size: .; V: TRBV19; J: TRBJ1-2; D: .; CDR3: CASSALGGYTF; DNA: TGTGCCAGTAGTGCCCTGGGCGGCTACACCTTC
size: .; V: TRBV28; J: TRBJ2-1; D: .; CDR3: CASSGSRAGEQFF; DNA: TGTGCCAGCAGTGGGTCCAGGGCTGGTGAGCAGTTCTTC
size: .; V: TRBV19; J: TRBJ1-5; D: .; CDR3: CASSRTAPNQPQHF; DNA: TGTGCCAGTAGTAGGACAGCTCCTAATCAGCCCCAGCATTTT
size: .; V: TRBV3-1/TRBV3-2; J: TRBJ2-2; D: .; CDR3: CASSPPSPTGELFF; DNA: TGTGCCAGCAGCCCCCCGTCCCCCACCGGGGAGCTGTTTTTT
size: .; V: TRBV7-8; J: TRBJ1-1; D: TRBD1; CDR3: CASSLTTGANTEAFF; DNA: TGTGCCAGCAGCTTAACAACAGGGGCGAACACTGAAGCTTTCTTT
size: .; V: TRBV4-3; J: TRBJ2-3; D: TRBD2; CDR3: CASSSRGADTQYF; DNA: TGCGCCAGCAGCTCGCGGGGGGCAGATACGCAGTATTTT
size: .; V: TRBV6-5; J: TRBJ1-1; D: TRBD1; CDR3: CASPQGTGKNTEAFF; DNA: TGTGCCAGCCCTCAAGGGACAGGGAAGAACACTGAAGCTTTCTTT
size: .; V: TRBV5-1; J: TRBJ2-3; D: .; CDR3: CASSQQGRDTQYF; DNA: TGCGCCAGCAGCCAACAGGGTCGAGATACGCAGTATTTT
size: .; V: TRBV7-7; J: TRBJ2-1; D: TRBD2; CDR3: CASSSGLARGDEQFF; DNA: TGTGCTAGCAGCTCAGGACTAGCGAGGGGCGATGAGCAGTTCTTC
size: .; V: TRBV18; J: TRBJ1-5; D: .; CDR3: CASSQGGSNQPQHF; DNA: TGTGCCAGCTCACAGGGAGGGAGCAATCAGCCCCAGCATTTT
size: .; V: TRBV5-1; J: TRBJ2-7; D: TRBD1; CDR3: CASSPGQPIYEQYF; DNA: TGCGCCAGCAGCCCGGGACAGCCTATCTACGAGCAGTACTTC
size: .; V: TRBV15; J: TRBJ2-2; D: TRBD1; CDR3: CATSRMGQTNTGELFF; DNA: TGTGCCACCAGCAGAATGGGACAGACGAACACCGGGGAGCTGTTTTTT
size: .; V: TRBV18; J: TRBJ2-7; D: TRBD1; CDR3: CASSIGGDFYEQYF; DNA: TGTGCCAGCTCAATAGGGGGCGATTTCTACGAGCAGTACTTC
size: few; V: TRBV27; J: TRBJ1-6; D: TRBD1; CDR3: CASSLDRTGSPLHF; DNA: TGTGCCAGCAGTTTAGACAGGACAGGTTCACCCCTCCACTTT
size: .; V: TRBV4-3; J: TRBJ2-5; D: .; CDR3: CASSHTTGKETQYF; DNA: TGCGCCAGCAGCCACACTACAGGGAAAGAGACCCAGTACTTC
size: .; V: TRBV5-1; J: TRBJ2-3; D: TRBD2; CDR3: CASSLDLAGASDTQYF; DNA: TGCGCCAGCAGCTTGGACCTAGCGGGAGCTTCAGATACGCAGTATTTT
size: .; V: TRBV27; J: TRBJ1-1; D: TRBD1; CDR3: CASRRTGRGGARAMNTEAFF; DNA: TGTGCCAGCAGACGGACAGGGCGGGGTGGGGCTCGTGCCATGAACACTGAAGCTTTCTTT
size: .; V: TRBV7-2; J: TRBJ1-1; D: TRBD1; CDR3: CASSGQGGTEAFF; DNA: TGTGCCAGCAGCGGACAGGGCGGCACTGAAGCTTTCTTT
size: .; V: TRBV5-1; J: TRBJ1-3; D: .; CDR3: CASSRGTVSGNTIYF; DNA: TGCGCCAGCAGCAGGGGGACGGTCTCTGGAAACACCATATATTTT
size: .; V: TRBV19; J: TRBJ2-7; D: TRBD1; CDR3: CASSSRGRIPGRDYEQYF; DNA: TGTGCCAGTAGTTCCAGGGGGCGAATTCCGGGTCGGGACTACGAGCAGTACTTC
size: .; V: TRBV7-9; J: TRBJ2-3; D: .; CDR3: CASSLTTGTGGSDTQYF; DNA: TGTGCCAGCAGCTTAACTACCGGGACTGGGGGTTCGGATACGCAGTATTTT
size: .; V: TRBV25-1; J: TRBJ1-5; D: .; CDR3: CASSAPGSGQPQHF; DNA: TGTGCCAGCAGTGCCCCAGGTTCCGGTCAGCCCCAGCATTTT
size: .; V: TRBV19; J: TRBJ2-3; D: TRBD1; CDR3: CASSTTRQGAISTQYF; DNA: TGTGCCAGTAGTACAACTCGACAGGGGGCGATTTCTACGCAGTATTTT
size: .; V: TRBV3-1/TRBV3-2; J: TRBJ2-4; D: .; CDR3: CASSPLPGSGVKNIQYF; DNA: TGTGCCAGCAGCCCCCTCCCAGGGTCGGGGGTCAAAAACATTCAGTACTTC
size: .; V: TRBV6-4; J: TRBJ2-2; D: .; CDR3: CASSGRASPSGELFF; DNA: TGTGCCAGCAGTGGCCGCGCTAGTCCGTCCGGGGAGCTGTTTTTT
size: .; V: TRBV5-1; J: TRBJ2-5; D: .; CDR3: CASSLNIGKGETQYF; DNA: TGCGCCAGCAGCTTGAACATCGGGAAAGGAGAGACCCAGTACTTC
size: .; V: TRBV19; J: TRBJ1-2; D: TRBD1; CDR3: CASTPGQNYGYTF; DNA: TGTGCCAGTACGCCGGGACAGAACTATGGCTACACCTTC
size: .; V: TRBV11-2; J: TRBJ2-2; D: TRBD2; CDR3: CASSSTGLAAGELFF; DNA: TGTGCCAGCAGCTCCACTGGGCTAGCGGCCGGGGAGCTGTTTTTT
size: .; V: TRBV28; J: TRBJ1-1; D: .; CDR3: CASSLEGTIMNTEAFF; DNA: TGTGCCAGCAGTTTGGAGGGGACGATTATGAACACTGAAGCTTTCTTT
size: .; V: TRBV6-5; J: TRBJ1-1; D: .; CDR3: CASSYQAGTEAFF; DNA: TGTGCCAGCAGTTACCAGGCGGGCACTGAAGCTTTCTTT
size: .; V: TRBV6-1; J: TRBJ2-7; D: TRBD2; CDR3: CASSAPSAGRTSAYEQYF; DNA: TGTGCCAGCAGTGCACCCTCGGCCGGGAGGACTAGCGCCTACGAGCAGTACTTC
size: .; V: TRBV2; J: TRBJ2-5; D: .; CDR3: CASRGRAETQYF; DNA: TGTGCCAGCAGGGGCAGGGCAGAGACCCAGTACTTC
size: .; V: TRBV2; J: TRBJ1-1; D: .; CDR3: CASQATFTEAFF; DNA: TGTGCCAGCCAGGCAACATTCACTGAAGCTTTCTTT
size: once; V: TRBV24-1; J: TRBJ2-3; D: .; CDR3: CATSLAGSTDTQYF; DNA: TGTGCCACCAGTCTTGCAGGGAGCACAGATACGCAGTATTTT
size: .; V: TRBV18; J: TRBJ1-1; D: .; CDR3: CASSQSGEFYTEAFF; DNA: TGTGCCAGCTCACAGTCAGGGGAATTTTACACTGAAGCTTTCTTT
size: .; V: TRBV27; J: TRBJ2-1; D: TRBD2; CDR3: CASTRAGGPYNEQFF; DNA: TGTGCCAGCACCCGCGCGGGAGGGCCCTACAATGAGCAGTTCTTC
size: once; V: TRBV6-5; J: TRBJ2-1; D: .; CDR3: CASKSTVSSYNEQFF; DNA: TGTGCCAGCAAATCGACAGTAAGCTCCTACAATGAGCAGTTCTTC
size: .; V: TRBV29-1; J: TRBJ2-1; D: .; CDR3: CSAEDTGRGDEQFF; DNA: TGCAGCGCTGAGGATACAGGGAGGGGCGATGAGCAGTTCTTC
size: .; V: TRBV5-1; J: TRBJ1-3; D: .; CDR3: CASSLENRNSGNTIYF; DNA: TGCGCCAGCAGCTTGGAAAACAGAAACTCTGGAAACACCATATATTTT
size: few; V: TRBV2; J: TRBJ1-6; D: .; CDR3: CASSTGTRNSPLHF; DNA: TGTGCCAGCAGTACCGGGACACGTAATTCACCCCTCCACTTT
size: .; V: TRBV9; J: TRBJ2-1; D: TRBD2; CDR3: CASSAVAGAEQFF; DNA: TGTGCCAGCAGCGCGGTGGCGGGAGCTGAGCAGTTCTTC